A single sample is the source of the 9 T cell receptor beta chains below, sequenced in a study of blood T cell repertoires in COVID-19. The repertoire was sequenced with immunoSEQ multiplex PCR; TCRdb's copy has only in-frame clones and lacks some. The sample has about 120,000 clones; 75% to 85% are singletons. Sequenced sample: peripheral blood. The source is a woman older than 75 with acute or convalescent COVID-19.

The chain carries TRBV5-5 and TRBJ2-1, with 8 bases fitting TRBD1. V lost 0 bases and J lost 3; bases outside the gene matches: 5. CDR3 length: 16 residues. Germline lookup yields CDR1 SGHKS and CDR2 YYEKEE (reference sequence). CDR3 bases: TGTGCCAGCAGCTTGGGGGGACAGGCGTACTACAATGAGCAGTTCTTC. Amino acids: CASSLGGQAYYNEQFF.

The J gene is TRBJ2-5, the V gene TRBV2, with TRBD2 matching 8 bases. The CDR3 length is 14 residues. Trimming cost V 7 bases and J 5 bases; bases outside gene matches: 9. Germline loops: CDR1 SNHLY, CDR2 FYNNEI. The CDR3 nucleotides read TGTGCCAGCAATCGCGCGGGAGGTGGGGAGACCCAGTACTTC. Translation: CASNRAGGGETQYF.

The chain recombines TRBV19 with TRBJ2-7; 13 bases match TRBD2. The V gene's germline CDR1 is LNHDA and CDR2 SQIVND (reference sequence). CDR3 length: 14 amino acids. Unmatched junction bases numbered 3, after V lost 7 bases and J lost 3 bases. The CDR3 protein is CASKGTSGIYEQYF. The CDR3 DNA reads as TGTGCCAGTAAAGGGACTAGCGGGATCTACGAGCAGTACTTC.

The CDR3 sequence: CASSRRGTESYEQYF. DNA for the CDR3: TGTGCCAGTAGTCGTCGCGGGACTGAGTCCTACGAGCAGTACTTC. V usage is TRBV19 and J usage is TRBJ2-7; tentative D call: TRBD2 (6 bases). Deletions cut 5 bases from V and 1 base from J, with 15 bases between. The CDR3 has 15 residues. The germline CDR1 and CDR2 sequences are LNHDA and SQIVND (reference sequence).

The chain joins TRBV7-2 to TRBJ2-5; 9 positions agree with TRBD1. J gave up 4 bases and V 3 bases, and 6 bases lay outside the gene matches. The length of the CDR3 is 15 residues. The germline CDR1 and CDR2 sequences are SGHTA and FQGNSA. Written as DNA, the CDR3 is TGTGCCAGCAGCTTTCAGACAGGGGGTGGAGAGACCCAGTACTTC. Translation: CASSFQTGGGETQYF.

This sequence joins TRBV9 and TRBJ2-1, with 8 bases lining up with TRBD2. The V gene's germline CDR1 is SGDLS and CDR2 YYNGEE. The length of the CDR3 is 16 residues. V lost 4 bases, J lost 2 bases, and 8 bases stayed unmatched. CDR3 loop: CASSQTGRGTYNEQFF. The DNA of the CDR3 is TGTGCCAGCAGCCAAACCGGGAGGGGGACCTACAATGAGCAGTTCTTC.

V is TRBV27 and J is TRBJ2-7, with 8 bases identical to TRBD2. The CDR3 runs to 15 residues. Unmatched junction bases numbered 5, after V lost 0 bases and J lost 4 bases. The germline V gene has CDR1 MNHEY and CDR2 SMNVEV (reference sequence). This CDR3 is CASSLSGGGRYEQYF. The CDR3 DNA reads as TGTGCCAGCAGTTTATCTGGCGGGGGGCGATACGAGCAGTACTTC.

This clone was detected only a few times. J is TRBJ1-2 and V is TRBV18; D unclear. V lost 2 bases and J 0 bases, leaving 7 bases between the germline ends. Germline-derived CDR1 and CDR2 are KGHSH and LQKENI. CDR3 length: 14 amino acids. The CDR3 loop reads CASSPVAANYGYTF. CDR3 bases: TGTGCCAGCTCACCAGTGGCAGCTAACTATGGCTACACCTTC. The full variable domain, in which reference TRBV18 and TRBJ1-2 provide the parts outside the CDR3, is NAGVMQNPRHLVRRRGQEARLRCSPMKGHSHVYWYRQLPEEGLKFMVYLQKENIIDESGMPKERFSAEFPKEGPSILRIQQVVRGDSAAYFCASSPVAANYGYTFGSGTRLTVV.

V and J are TRBV15 and TRBJ1-5; 8 bases fit TRBD1. This CDR3 has 14 residues. The germline gives CDR1 LNHNV, CDR2 YYDKDF (reference sequence). With 3 bases clipped from V and 2 bases from J, the junction kept 0 bases outside the gene matches. The CDR3 protein is CATSRGQGNQPQHF. The CDR3 DNA sequence: TGTGCCACCAGCAGGGGACAGGGCAATCAGCCCCAGCATTTT. The whole variable domain, filled in from reference TRBV15 and TRBJ1-5, reads DAMVIQNPRYQVTQFGKPVTLSCSQTLNHNVMYWYQQKSSQAPKLLFHYYDKDFNNEADTPDNFQSRRPNTSFCFLDIRSPGLGDTAMYLCATSRGQGNQPQHFGDGTRLSIL.